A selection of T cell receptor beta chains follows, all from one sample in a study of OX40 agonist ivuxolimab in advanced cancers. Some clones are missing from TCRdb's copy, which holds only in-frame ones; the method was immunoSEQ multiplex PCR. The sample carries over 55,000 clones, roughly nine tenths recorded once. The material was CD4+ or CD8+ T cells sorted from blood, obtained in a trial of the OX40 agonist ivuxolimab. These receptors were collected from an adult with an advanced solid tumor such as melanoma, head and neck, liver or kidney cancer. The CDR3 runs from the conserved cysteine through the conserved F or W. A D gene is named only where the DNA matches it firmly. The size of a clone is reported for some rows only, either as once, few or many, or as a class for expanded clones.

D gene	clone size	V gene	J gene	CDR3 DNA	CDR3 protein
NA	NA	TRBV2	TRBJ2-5	TGTGCCAGCAGTTACGGAGCGGGTGAGACCCAGTACTTC	CASSYGAGETQYF
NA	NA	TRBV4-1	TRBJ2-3	TGCGCCAGCAAAACAGGGCGGAGAAGCACAGATACGCAGTATTTT	CASKTGRRSTDTQYF
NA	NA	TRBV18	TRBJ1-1	TGTGCCAGCTCACCAAGTGACGGCAACACTGAAGCTTTCTTT	CASSPSDGNTEAFF
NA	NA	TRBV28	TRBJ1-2	TGTGCCAGCAGTGTCCTTGGTCGGACGGGCTATGGCTACACCTTC	CASSVLGRTGYGYTF
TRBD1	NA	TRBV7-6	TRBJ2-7	TGTGCCAGCAGCCGTGGGACAGGGCGCGAGCAGTACTTC	CASSRGTGREQYF
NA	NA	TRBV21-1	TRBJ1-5	TGTGCCAGCAGCAAATCCCGGACAGGGGGCGCATTGGACAATCAGCCCCAGCATTTT	CASSKSRTGGALDNQPQHF
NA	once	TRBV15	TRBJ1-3	TGTGCCACCAGCAGAGACAGGGGACCCGGAAACACCATATATTTT	CATSRDRGPGNTIYF
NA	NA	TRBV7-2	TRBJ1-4	TGTGCCAGCAGCCAGATGGGGGGCAATGAAAAACTGTTTTTT	CASSQMGGNEKLFF
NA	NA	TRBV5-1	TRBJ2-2	TGCGCCAGCAGCCCCCTGGATAGTGGCGGGGAGCTGTTTTTT	CASSPLDSGGELFF
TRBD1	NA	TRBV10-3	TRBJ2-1	TGTGCCATCAGTGAGCCCCCTACAGGGGTCTCCTACAATGAGCAGTTCTTC	CAISEPPTGVSYNEQFF
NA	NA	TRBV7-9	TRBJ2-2	TGTGCCAGCAGCTCCCTGACAGGGAACACCGGGGAGCTGTTTTTT	CASSSLTGNTGELFF
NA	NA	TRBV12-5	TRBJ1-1	TGTGCTAGTGGTTTCGGGGGGGACACTGAAGCTTTCTTT	CASGFGGDTEAFF
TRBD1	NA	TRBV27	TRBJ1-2	TGTGCCAGCAGTTTCGGAGGACAGGATAATATCTATGGCTACACCTTC	CASSFGGQDNIYGYTF
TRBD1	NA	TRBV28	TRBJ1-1	TGTGCCAGCAGTTTATCAGTGACAGGGGTAGCTTTCTTT	CASSLSVTGVAFF
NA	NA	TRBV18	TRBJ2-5	TGTGCCAGCTCACCTGACCACTTACAAGAGACCCAGTACTTC	CASSPDHLQETQYF
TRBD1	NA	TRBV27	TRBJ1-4	TGTGCCAGCGGAAATAGGAAGCCGGGACAGGGGAGTAGTGAAAAACTGTTTTTT	CASGNRKPGQGSSEKLFF
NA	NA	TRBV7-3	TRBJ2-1	TGTGCCAGCAGCTTATCAGGGTCCGACAGCTCCTACAATGAGCAGTTCTTC	CASSLSGSDSSYNEQFF
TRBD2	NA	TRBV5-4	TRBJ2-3	TGTGCCAGCAGCTTGGCCCCTAGCGGGAGGATACGTACGCAGTATTTT	CASSLAPSGRIRTQYF
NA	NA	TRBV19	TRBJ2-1	TGTGCCAGTAGTATGTTTCAGGGGGAGCAGTTCTTC	CASSMFQGEQFF
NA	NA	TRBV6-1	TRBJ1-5	TGTGCCAGCACGACGGGGAGCAATCAGCCCCAGCATTTT	CASTTGSNQPQHF
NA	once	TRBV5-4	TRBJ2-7	TGTGCCAGCAGCTTGGTCGGCGGGGGCCCCTACGAGCAGTACTTC	CASSLVGGGPYEQYF
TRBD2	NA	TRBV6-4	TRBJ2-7	TGTGCCAGCAGTTACACACGGGCGGGAGACGAGCAGTACTTC	CASSYTRAGDEQYF
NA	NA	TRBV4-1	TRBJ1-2	TGCGCCAGCAGCCCCCCGAGGTGGGATAACTATGGCTACACCTTC	CASSPPRWDNYGYTF
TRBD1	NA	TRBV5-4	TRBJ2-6	TGTGCCAGCAGCTTGGCCGGGACAGGGCGCTCTGGGGCCAACGTCCTGACTTTC	CASSLAGTGRSGANVLTF
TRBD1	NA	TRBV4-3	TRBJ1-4	TGCGCCAGCAGCCATCAGACAGGGGGAAATGAAAAACTGTTTTTT	CASSHQTGGNEKLFF